This TCR beta chain was sequenced during a study of blood T cells in healthy people across ages. Study information: About one barcoded beta molecule was captured per two T cells (by template switching).

This clonotype was recorded a few times. Antigen specificity is unknown. Study-level findings and limits: No conclusive comparison of naive versus antigen-experienced cells was possible with unsorted PBMCs.

Every sample gave at least 5 micrograms of total RNA when it was extracted. Combining a sample-barcoded 5' primer with a J-beta primer mix, a second PCR ran for roughly 7 to 12 cycles. Every cDNA molecule carried a tag from a template-switch adaptor bearing 12 random nucleotides. MiXCR was run by TCRdb on the 5' RACE reads, yielding one entry per CDR3 protein. The sample contains 700,000 or so distinct CDR3 sequences, 22% of which appear only once. The sequence was collected from a man aged 70-80 years in good health. The specimen was blood.

The CDR3: CASSLGLLGQGAITDTQYF. DNA for the CDR3: TGTGCCAGCAGCTTAGGTCTATTGGGACAGGGAGCCATCACAGATACGCAGTATTTT. The rearrangement links TRBV7-8 to TRBJ2-3; 9 nucleotides match TRBD1. Trimming cost V 1 base and J 2 bases; bases outside gene matches: 13. Germline V lookup: CDR1 SGHVS, CDR2 FQNEAQ. The CDR3 has 19 amino acids.